Listed below are T cell receptor beta chains from one sample, sequenced in a study of OX40 agonist ivuxolimab in advanced cancers. The method was immunoSEQ multiplex PCR; TCRdb's version includes in-frame clones alone and lacks a portion of them. The sample records 90,000 to 150,000 clones, around 87% being singletons. Sample: CD4+ or CD8+ T cells sorted from blood, taken in a trial of the OX40 agonist ivuxolimab. The receptors shown here come from an adult with an advanced solid tumor such as melanoma, head and neck, liver or kidney cancer. The CDR3 runs from the conserved cysteine through the conserved F or W. A D gene is named only where the DNA matches it firmly. The size of a clone is reported for some rows only, either as once, few or many, or as a class for expanded clones.

clone_size j_call d_call v_call cdr3_nt cdr3_aa
NA TRBJ1-5 TRBD1 TRBV7-9 TGTGCCAGCAGCACCGGGACAGCTAATCAGCCCCAGCATTTT CASSTGTANQPQHF
NA TRBJ2-1 NA TRBV14 TGTGCCAGCAGCCAAGGGGGCCAGTTCGCCTACAATGAGCAGTTCTTC CASSQGGQFAYNEQFF
few TRBJ2-7 NA TRBV6-5 TGTGCCAGCAGGCCTTCGGGATTCTCCTACGAGCAGTACTTC CASRPSGFSYEQYF
once TRBJ1-6 NA TRBV6-1 TGTGCCAGCACCGAGTGGGGGGCGAATTCACCCCTCCACTTT CASTEWGANSPLHF
NA TRBJ1-6 TRBD1 TRBV13 TGTGCCAGCAGCTTAGGTGGACAGGTAGTCTCACCCCTCCACTTT CASSLGGQVVSPLHF
NA TRBJ2-7 NA TRBV7-9 TGTGCCAGCAGCTTAGAGGACAGAAACGAGCAGTACTTC CASSLEDRNEQYF
NA TRBJ1-2 NA TRBV5-1 TGCGCCAGCAGCTTGGGCGTCAACTATGGCTACACCTTC CASSLGVNYGYTF
NA TRBJ2-2 NA TRBV9 TGTGCCAGCAGCGTAGACGCAGGGGGGACCGGGGAGCTGTTTTTT CASSVDAGGTGELFF
NA TRBJ1-6 TRBD1 TRBV28 TGTGCCAGCAGTCCAAAATCCGGGACAGTAGAATCACCCCTCCACTTT CASSPKSGTVESPLHF
NA TRBJ1-6 TRBD1 TRBV4-2 TGTGCCAGCAGCCAAGAACAGGGGCAAAGCTCCTATAATTCACCCCTCCACTTT CASSQEQGQSSYNSPLHF
NA TRBJ1-6 TRBD1 TRBV2 TGTGCCAGCAGTGAATTAGCGGGACAGACGAATTCACCCCTCCACTTT CASSELAGQTNSPLHF
NA TRBJ2-5 NA TRBV14 TGTGCCAGCAGCCACGCAGAGACCCAGTACTTC CASSHAETQYF
NA TRBJ1-3 TRBD1 TRBV7-2 TGTGCCAGCAGACGAGGGGGCCAGACCTCTGGAAACACCATATATTTT CASRRGGQTSGNTIYF
NA TRBJ1-3 NA TRBV14 TGTGCCAGCAGCCAAGACAGGGGTGGAAACACCATATATTTT CASSQDRGGNTIYF
NA TRBJ2-2 TRBD1 TRBV5-1 TGCGCCAGCATGGGGACAGGGGTTTCCGGGGAGCTGTTTTTT CASMGTGVSGELFF
NA TRBJ2-5 TRBD2 TRBV28 TGTGCCAGCAGTTCAGCCGGGGAGGGGCAAGAGACCCAGTACTTC CASSSAGEGQETQYF
NA TRBJ1-4 NA TRBV5-3 TGTGCCAGAAGCACGCAAGGGCAAACCGAAAAACTGTTTTTT CARSTQGQTEKLFF
NA TRBJ1-2 NA TRBV14 TGTGCCAGCAGCCCTAAGGGGACTAAAAACTATGGCTACACCTTC CASSPKGTKNYGYTF
NA TRBJ2-7 TRBD1 TRBV19 TGTGCCAGTAGTCACACGGGACAGTTTGGCTCCTACGAGCAGTACTTC CASSHTGQFGSYEQYF
NA TRBJ2-3 NA TRBV13 TGTGCCAGCAGGAAAGGCGGATCGGTTGGGTTT CASRKGGSVGF
NA TRBJ2-5 NA TRBV7-9 TGTGCCGTTCCGTGGGGGACATCGCCGGGATCCCAGTACTTC CAVPWGTSPGSQYF
once TRBJ1-2 NA TRBV28 TGTGCCAGCAGGCCAAAACTCTCGGGCAGGGACTATGGCTACACCTTC CASRPKLSGRDYGYTF
NA TRBJ2-2 NA TRBV7-2 TGTGCCAGCAGCTTACAGGGGACAAGGAACACCGGGGAGCTGTTTTTT CASSLQGTRNTGELFF
NA TRBJ1-2 NA TRBV28 TGTGCCAGCAGTTTGAGGGGAGGTGGCTACACCTTC CASSLRGGGYTF
NA TRBJ1-5 TRBD1 TRBV5-6 TGTGCCAGCAGCTTAAGGCGGGACAGGGAAGTTCAGCCCCAGCATTTT CASSLRRDREVQPQHF
NA TRBJ1-2 NA TRBV7-2 TGTGCCAGCAGCCCTTGGTCGGGGGGCGACTATGGCTACACCTTC CASSPWSGGDYGYTF
NA TRBJ1-5 NA TRBV10-1 TGCGCCAGCAAGTTCAGGGAGGGTAATCAGCCCCAGCATTTT CASKFREGNQPQHF